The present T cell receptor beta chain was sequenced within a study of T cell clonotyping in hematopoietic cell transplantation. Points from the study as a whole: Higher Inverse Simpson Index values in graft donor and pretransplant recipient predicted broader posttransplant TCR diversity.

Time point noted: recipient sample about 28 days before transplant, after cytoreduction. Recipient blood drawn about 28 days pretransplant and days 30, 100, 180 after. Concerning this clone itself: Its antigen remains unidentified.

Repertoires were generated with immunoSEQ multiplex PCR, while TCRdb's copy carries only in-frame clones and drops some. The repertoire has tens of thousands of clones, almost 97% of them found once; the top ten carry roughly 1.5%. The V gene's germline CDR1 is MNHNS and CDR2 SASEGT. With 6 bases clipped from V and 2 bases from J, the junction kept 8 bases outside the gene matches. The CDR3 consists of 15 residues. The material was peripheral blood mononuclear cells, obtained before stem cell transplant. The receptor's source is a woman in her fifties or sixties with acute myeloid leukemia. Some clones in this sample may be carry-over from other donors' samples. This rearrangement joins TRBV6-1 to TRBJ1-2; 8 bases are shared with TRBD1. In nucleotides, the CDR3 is TGTGCCAGCAGAACTACCGGGACAGGCAACTATGGCTACACCTTC. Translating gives CASRTTGTGNYGYTF.